These 5 T cell receptor beta chains came from one sample sequenced in a study of cytomegalovirus exposure and HLA in healthy donors. This PCR relied on a set of 60 Vbeta primers and 13 Jbeta primers. Clones were read by immunoSEQ multiplex PCR, and TCRdb kept only the in-frame ones, dropping some. There are around 130,000 clones in the sample; roughly 78% occur only once, and roughly 5% lies in the top ten. Sequencing used PBMCs. These receptors came from a man aged 25-45 years in good health and CMV-seronegative.

The V and J genes are TRBV7-9 and TRBJ1-3, with 10 bases fitting TRBD1. This CDR3 spans 16 amino acids. Germline values: CDR1 SEHNR, CDR2 FQNEAQ (reference sequence). V gave up 5 bases and J gave up 3 bases; unmatched junction bases: 7. CDR3 sequence: CASSPSDRGNGNTIYF. The CDR3 nucleotides are TGTGCCAGCAGCCCTTCGGACAGGGGGAATGGAAACACCATATATTTT.

The chain carries TRBV6-6 and TRBJ2-5; D gene unclear. V dropped 2 bases and J dropped 4 bases, with 11 bases sitting between them. CDR1 MNHNY and CDR2 SVGAGI come from the germline V gene (reference sequence). The CDR3 sequence is 14 residues long. CDR3 nucleotides: TGTGCCAGCAGTTACCCGGAAAGAGGAGAGACCCAGTACTTC. Its protein is CASSYPERGETQYF.

The chain couples TRBV27 to TRBJ2-2, with 10 bases identical to TRBD1. Germline CDR1 reads MNHEY; CDR2 reads SMNVEV (reference sequence). CDR3 length: 15 residues. Losses at the gene ends were 3 bases for V and 7 bases for J; bases not matched to a gene: 5. CDR3 nucleotide sequence: TGTGCCAGCAGTTTTGGGACAGGGGTCAACGGGGAGCTGTTTTTT. Its protein product is CASSFGTGVNGELFF.

This clone was seen only a few times. This chain links TRBV9 with TRBJ1-1, with a tentative D call TRBD1 (6 bases). The CDR3 is 13 amino acids. V was shortened by 4 bases and J by 5 bases, with 12 bases between the two germline ends. From germline, CDR1 is SGDLS and CDR2 YYNGEE. The CDR3 loop reads CASSPWTATEAFF. CDR3 coding DNA: TGTGCCAGCAGCCCTTGGACAGCAACTGAAGCTTTCTTT.

This clone was seen only once. The rearrangement links TRBV27 to TRBJ2-5; D remains unclear. This CDR3 has 13 residues. CDR1 is MNHEY, CDR2 SMNVEV, per germline (reference sequence). V lost 3 bases and J 5 bases, leaving 10 bases between the germline ends. CDR3 sequence (DNA): TGTGCCAGCAGTTTTCTCGGCGGTGAGACCCAGTACTTC. This codes for CASSFLGGETQYF.